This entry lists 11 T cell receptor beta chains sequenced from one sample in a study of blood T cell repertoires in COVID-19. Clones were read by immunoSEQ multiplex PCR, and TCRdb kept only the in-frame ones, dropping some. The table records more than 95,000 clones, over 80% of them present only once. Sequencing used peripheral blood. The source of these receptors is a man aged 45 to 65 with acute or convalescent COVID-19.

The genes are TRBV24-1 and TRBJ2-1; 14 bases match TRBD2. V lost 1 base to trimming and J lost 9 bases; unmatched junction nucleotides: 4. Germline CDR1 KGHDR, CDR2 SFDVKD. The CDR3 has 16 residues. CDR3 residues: CATSDFGTSGSGEQFF. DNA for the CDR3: TGTGCCACCAGTGATTTCGGGACTAGCGGGAGCGGTGAGCAGTTCTTC.

This chain's CDR3 is CALMRVQNEQYF. CDR3 sequence (DNA): TGTGCCCTAATGCGGGTCCAGAACGAGCAGTACTTC. The rearrangement links TRBV30 to TRBJ2-7; D perhaps matches TRBD2 (5 bases). The ends were cut back, 8 bases at V and 5 bases at J, with 16 bases in the middle. The CDR3 contains 12 residues. Germline lookup yields CDR1 GTSNPN and CDR2 SVGIG (reference sequence). The variable domain in full, with the rest retrieved from reference TRBV30 and TRBJ2-7, is SQTIHQWPATLVQPVGSPLSLECTVEGTSNPNLYWYRQAAGRGLQLLFYSVGIGQISSEVPQNLSASRPQDRQFILSSKKLLLSDSGFYLCALMRVQNEQYFGPGTRLTVT.

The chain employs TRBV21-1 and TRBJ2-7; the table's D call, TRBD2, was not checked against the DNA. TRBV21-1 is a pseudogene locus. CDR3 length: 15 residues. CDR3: CASSKGGVHHYEQYF. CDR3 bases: TGTGCCAGCAGCAAGGGAGGGGTCCATCACTACGAGCAGTACTTC.

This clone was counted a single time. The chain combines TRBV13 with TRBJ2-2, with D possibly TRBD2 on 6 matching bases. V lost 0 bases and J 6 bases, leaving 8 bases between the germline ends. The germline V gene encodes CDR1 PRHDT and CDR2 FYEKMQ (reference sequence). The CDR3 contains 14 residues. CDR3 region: CASSLGGGPGELFF. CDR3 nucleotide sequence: TGTGCCAGCAGCTTAGGCGGGGGACCCGGGGAGCTGTTTTTT.

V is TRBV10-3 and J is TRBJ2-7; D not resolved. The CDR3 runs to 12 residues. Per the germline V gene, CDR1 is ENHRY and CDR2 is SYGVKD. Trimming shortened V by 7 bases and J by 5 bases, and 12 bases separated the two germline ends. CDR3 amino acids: CAIMSTENEQYF. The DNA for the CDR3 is TGTGCCATCATGAGCACAGAGAACGAGCAGTACTTC.

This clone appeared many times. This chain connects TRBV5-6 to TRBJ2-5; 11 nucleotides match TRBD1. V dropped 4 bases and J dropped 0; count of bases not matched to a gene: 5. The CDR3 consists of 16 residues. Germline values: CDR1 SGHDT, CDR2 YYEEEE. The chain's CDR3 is CASSPGTGGYQETQYF. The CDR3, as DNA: TGTGCCAGCAGCCCGGGGACAGGGGGATACCAAGAGACCCAGTACTTC.

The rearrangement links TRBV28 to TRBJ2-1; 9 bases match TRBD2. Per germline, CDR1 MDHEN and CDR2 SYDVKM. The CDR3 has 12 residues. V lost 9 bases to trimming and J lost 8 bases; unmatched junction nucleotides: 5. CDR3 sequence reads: CASGSGSDEQFF. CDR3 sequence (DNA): TGTGCCAGTGGTAGCGGGAGCGATGAGCAGTTCTTC.

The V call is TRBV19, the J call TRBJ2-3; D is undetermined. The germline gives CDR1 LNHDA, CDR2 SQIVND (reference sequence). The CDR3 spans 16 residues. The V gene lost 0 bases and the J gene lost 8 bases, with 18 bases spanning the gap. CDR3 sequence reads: CASSIEPTRLVGTQYF. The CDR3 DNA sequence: TGTGCCAGTAGTATAGAGCCTACCAGGTTGGTGGGTACGCAGTATTTT.

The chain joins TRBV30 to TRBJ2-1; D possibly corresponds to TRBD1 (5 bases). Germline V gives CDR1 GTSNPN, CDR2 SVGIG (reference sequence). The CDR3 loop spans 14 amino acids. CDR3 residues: CAQQWGGFYNEQFF. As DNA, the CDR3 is TGTGCTCAACAGTGGGGCGGATTCTACAATGAGCAGTTCTTC.

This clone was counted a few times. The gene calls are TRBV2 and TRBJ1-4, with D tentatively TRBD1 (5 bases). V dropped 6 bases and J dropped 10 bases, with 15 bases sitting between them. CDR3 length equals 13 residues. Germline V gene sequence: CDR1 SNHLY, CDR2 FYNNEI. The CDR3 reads CASRPEGGGKLFF. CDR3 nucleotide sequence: TGTGCCAGCAGACCCGAAGGCGGGGGAAAACTGTTTTTT.

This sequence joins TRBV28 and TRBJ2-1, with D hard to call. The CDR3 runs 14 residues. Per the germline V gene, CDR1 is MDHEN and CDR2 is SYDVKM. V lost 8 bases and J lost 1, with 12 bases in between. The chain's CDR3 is CASSPALSYNEQFF. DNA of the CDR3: TGTGCCAGCTCCCCTGCACTTTCCTACAATGAGCAGTTCTTC.